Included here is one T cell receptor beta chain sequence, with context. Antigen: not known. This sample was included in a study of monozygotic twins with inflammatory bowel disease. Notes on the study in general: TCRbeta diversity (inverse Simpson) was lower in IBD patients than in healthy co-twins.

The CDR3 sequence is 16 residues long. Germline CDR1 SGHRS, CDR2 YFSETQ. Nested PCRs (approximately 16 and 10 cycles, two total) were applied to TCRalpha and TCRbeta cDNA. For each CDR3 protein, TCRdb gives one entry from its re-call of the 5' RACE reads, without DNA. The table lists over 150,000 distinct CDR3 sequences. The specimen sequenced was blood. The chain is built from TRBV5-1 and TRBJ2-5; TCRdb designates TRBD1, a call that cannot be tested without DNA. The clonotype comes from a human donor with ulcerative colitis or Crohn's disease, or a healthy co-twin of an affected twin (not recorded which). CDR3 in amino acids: CASSLRWTGGEETQYF.